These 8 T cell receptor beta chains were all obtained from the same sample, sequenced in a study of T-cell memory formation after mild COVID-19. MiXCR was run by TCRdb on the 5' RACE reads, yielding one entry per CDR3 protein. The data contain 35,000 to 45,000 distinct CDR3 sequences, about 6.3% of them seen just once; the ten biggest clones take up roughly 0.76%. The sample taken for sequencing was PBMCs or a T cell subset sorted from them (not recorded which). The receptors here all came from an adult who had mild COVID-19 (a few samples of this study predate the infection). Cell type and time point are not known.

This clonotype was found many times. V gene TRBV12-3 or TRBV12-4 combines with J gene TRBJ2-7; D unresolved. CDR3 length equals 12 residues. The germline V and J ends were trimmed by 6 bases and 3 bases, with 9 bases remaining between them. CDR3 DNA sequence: TGTGCCAGCAGCCGTATCGACTACGAGCAGTACTTC. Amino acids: CASSRIDYEQYF.

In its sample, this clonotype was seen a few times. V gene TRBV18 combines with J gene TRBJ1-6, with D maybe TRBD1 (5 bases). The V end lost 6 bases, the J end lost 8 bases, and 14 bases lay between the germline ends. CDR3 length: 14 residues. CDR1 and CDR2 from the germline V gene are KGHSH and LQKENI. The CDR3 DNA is TGTGCCAGCTCCCCCCAGGACACTGATTCACCCCTCCACTTT. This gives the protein CASSPQDTDSPLHF. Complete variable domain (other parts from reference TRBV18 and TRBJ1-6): NAGVMQNPRHLVRRRGQEARLRCSPMKGHSHVYWYRQLPEEGLKFMVYLQKENIIDESGMPKERFSAEFPKEGPSILRIQQVVRGDSAAYFCASSPQDTDSPLHFGNGTRLTVT.

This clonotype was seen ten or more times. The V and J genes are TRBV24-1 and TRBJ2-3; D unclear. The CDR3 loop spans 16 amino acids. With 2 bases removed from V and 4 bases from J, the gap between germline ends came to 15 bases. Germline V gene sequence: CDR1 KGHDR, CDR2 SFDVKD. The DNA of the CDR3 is TGTGCCACCAGTGATTCCCTACCCCGCGGTCCAGATACGCAGTATTTT. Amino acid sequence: CATSDSLPRGPDTQYF.

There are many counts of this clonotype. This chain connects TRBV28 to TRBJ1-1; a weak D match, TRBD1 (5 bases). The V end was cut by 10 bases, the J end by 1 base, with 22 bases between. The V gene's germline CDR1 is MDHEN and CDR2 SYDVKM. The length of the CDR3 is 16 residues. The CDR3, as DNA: TGTGCCACCCGTGGGGGATCTCGGGGGAAGAACACTGAAGCTTTCTTT. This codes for CATRGGSRGKNTEAFF.

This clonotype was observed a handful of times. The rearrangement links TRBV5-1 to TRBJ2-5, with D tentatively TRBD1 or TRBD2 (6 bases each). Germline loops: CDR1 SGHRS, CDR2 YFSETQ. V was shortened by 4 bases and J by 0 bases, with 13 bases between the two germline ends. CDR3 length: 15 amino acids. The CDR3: CASSPGAAHQETQYF. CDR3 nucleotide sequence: TGCGCCAGCAGCCCGGGGGCGGCCCACCAAGAGACCCAGTACTTC.

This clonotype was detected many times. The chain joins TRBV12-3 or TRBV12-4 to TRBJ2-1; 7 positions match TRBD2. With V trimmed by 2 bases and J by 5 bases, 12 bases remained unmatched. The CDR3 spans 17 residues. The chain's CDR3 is CASSLWISGLRNNEQFF. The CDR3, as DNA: TGTGCCAGCAGTTTATGGATTAGCGGGCTGAGGAACAATGAGCAGTTCTTC.

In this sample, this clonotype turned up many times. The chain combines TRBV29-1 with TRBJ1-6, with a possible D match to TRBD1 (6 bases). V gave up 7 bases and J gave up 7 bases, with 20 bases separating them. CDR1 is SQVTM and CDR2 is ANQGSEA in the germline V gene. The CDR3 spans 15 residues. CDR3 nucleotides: TGCAGCGCCGTCCCCGGACAGAGGTCAAATTCACCCCTCCACTTT. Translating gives CSAVPGQRSNSPLHF.

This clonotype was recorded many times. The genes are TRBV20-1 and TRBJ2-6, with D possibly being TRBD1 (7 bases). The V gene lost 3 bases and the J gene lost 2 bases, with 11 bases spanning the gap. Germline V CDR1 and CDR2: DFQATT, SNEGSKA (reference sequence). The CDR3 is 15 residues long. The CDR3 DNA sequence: TGCAGTGCTAGCTCAGGGGGGCCTGGGGCCAACGTCCTGACTTTC. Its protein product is CSASSGGPGANVLTF.